Below, 9 T cell receptor beta chains from the same sample are listed, as sequenced in a study of molecular identifiers for immune sequencing clone quantification. Each CDR3 protein gets one entry after TCRdb re-called the PCR reads with MiXCR. The data hold about 630,000 distinct CDR3 sequences, with less than 30% observed a single time. Material: naive CD8+ T cells from blood, with Jurkat cell RNA spiked in. Subset in this sample: FACS-sorted CD8+CD4-CCR7+CD45RA+ naive T cells. These TCRs come from a human donor in good health. Some libraries in this study had Jurkat cell RNA spiked in.

In this sample, this clonotype turned up a few times. The rearrangement uses TRBV10-3 and TRBJ1-1, with TRBD1 as a possible D gene (6 bases). The V and J ends lost 3 bases and 1 base respectively, with 12 bases between them. This CDR3 has 15 residues. Germline values: CDR1 ENHRY, CDR2 SYGVKD. The CDR3, as DNA: TGTGCCATCAGTGATTTTCCAGGGGCGAACACTGAAGCTTTCTTT. The encoded protein is CAISDFPGANTEAFF.

This clonotype was observed at least ten times. The rearrangement links TRBV27 to TRBJ2-3; 7 nucleotides agree with TRBD1. With 7 bases clipped from V and 6 bases from J, the junction kept 13 bases outside the gene matches. CDR3 size: 15 residues. Per germline, CDR1 MNHEY and CDR2 SMNVEV (reference sequence). CDR3 in DNA: TGTGCCAGCACTCCGACAGGGACAACCTCGGATACGCAGTATTTT. It is translated as CASTPTGTTSDTQYF.

Notes on this clonotype: One end of the junction does not line up with germline, which may come from a read error. The genes are TRBV12-3 or TRBV12-4 and TRBJ1-6; D not resolved. CDR3 length: 17 amino acids. The CDR3 DNA reads as TGTGCCAGCAGTTTAGCTATTCGGACGGATAATAATTCACGCCTCCACTTT. It is translated as CASSLAIRTDNNSRLHF.

This clonotype has just a few counts. The chain joins TRBV28 to TRBJ2-3; tentative D call: TRBD2 (5 bases). V lost 2 bases to trimming and J lost 5 bases, with 17 bases between them. The CDR3 totals 16 residues. The germline CDR1 and CDR2 sequences are MDHEN and SYDVKM. The CDR3: CASSLTRGQPIDTQYF. The CDR3 coding sequence is TGTGCCAGCAGTTTAACTAGAGGCCAACCGATAGATACGCAGTATTTT. The entire variable domain, with the rest obtained from reference TRBV28 and TRBJ2-3, is as follows: DVKVTQSSRYLVKRTGEKVFLECVQDMDHENMFWYRQDPGLGLRLIYFSYDVKMKEKGDIPEGYSVSREKKERFSLILESASTNQTSMYLCASSLTRGQPIDTQYFGPGTRLTVL.

A word on this clonotype: A read error may explain this, as a much larger clone is one base away. The chain has TRBV29-1 and TRBJ2-3; maybe TRBD2 (7 bases). The V end lost 2 bases, the J end lost 3 bases, and 24 bases lay between the germline ends. The germline CDR1 and CDR2 sequences are SQVTM and ANQGSEA. This CDR3 is 18 amino acids long. The CDR3 loop reads CSVELGTSVGARTDTQYF. For the CDR3, the DNA is TGCAGCGTTGAATTGGGAACTAGCGTGGGGGCCAGGACAGATACGCAGTATTTT.

The V and J genes are TRBV4-3 and TRBJ1-1, with TRBD1 identical over 8 bases. The CDR3 is 14 amino acids. After removal of 0 bases from V and 6 bases from J, the junction contained 3 bases not matched to a gene. Germline V CDR1 and CDR2: LGHNA, YSLEER. CDR3 region: CASSQDPGGPEAFF. Here the CDR3 DNA reads TGCGCCAGCAGCCAAGACCCAGGGGGCCCTGAAGCTTTCTTT.

The rearrangement joins TRBV4-3 to TRBJ2-7; no clear D gene. Germline CDR1 and CDR2: LGHNA and YSLEER. CDR3 size: 17 residues. V gave up 0 bases and J gave up 0 bases, with 15 bases separating them. As DNA, the CDR3 is TGCGCCAGCAGCCAAGATCGGGCGAGACCGTCCTCCTACGAGCAGTACTTC. Protein: CASSQDRARPSSYEQYF.

The chain couples TRBV19 to TRBJ1-5; TRBD1 might be the D (5 bases). The germline V gene has CDR1 LNHDA and CDR2 SQIVND (reference sequence). The CDR3 loop spans 13 amino acids. Trimming removed 4 bases at V and 4 bases at J, with 8 bases between. The CDR3 sequence is CASSTWTNQPQHF. The CDR3 DNA reads TGTGCCAGTAGTACCTGGACAAATCAGCCCCAGCATTTT.

The chain combines TRBV7-9 with TRBJ2-7; the match to TRBD1 covers 7 bases. The CDR3 covers 16 residues. The germline gives CDR1 SEHNR, CDR2 FQNEAQ (reference sequence). With 5 bases clipped from V and 2 bases from J, the junction kept 12 bases outside the gene matches. The CDR3 nucleotides are TGTGCCAGCAGCCCCCCTCCGGGACAGTCTACCTACGAGCAGTACTTC. Its protein is CASSPPPGQSTYEQYF.